These 32 T cell receptor beta chains originate from one sample sequenced in a study of OX40 agonist ivuxolimab in advanced cancers. TCRdb's table, derived via immunoSEQ multiplex PCR, lists solely in-frame clones and lacks some. The sample has about 50,000 clones, over 75% seen once. The sequences come from CD4+ or CD8+ T cells sorted from blood, collected in a trial of the OX40 agonist ivuxolimab. The receptors stem from an adult with an advanced solid tumor such as melanoma, head and neck, liver or kidney cancer.

This clone was observed a single time. This chain uses TRBV19 with TRBJ1-5; D is undetermined. Trimming shortened V by 6 bases and J by 0 bases, and 12 bases separated the two germline ends. The CDR3 extends over 15 amino acids. The germline gives CDR1 LNHDA, CDR2 SQIVND (reference sequence). The CDR3 is CASSAGVNSNQPQHF. As DNA, the CDR3 is TGTGCCAGTAGCGCGGGCGTCAATAGCAATCAGCCCCAGCATTTT.

This clone occurred a few times. V usage is TRBV27 and J usage is TRBJ2-7; 8 bases are a match to TRBD1. Germline lookup yields CDR1 MNHEY and CDR2 SMNVEV (reference sequence). The junction had 9 bases not matched to a gene; V was cut back by 7 bases and J by 1 base. CDR3 length equals 15 residues. CDR3 DNA: TGTGCCAGCAAAATCGGACAGGGCCCGTCCTACGAGCAGTACTTC. Encoded protein: CASKIGQGPSYEQYF.

This chain uses TRBV9 with TRBJ2-2; 7 bases agree with TRBD2. This CDR3 spans 14 amino acids. Germline CDR1 reads SGDLS; CDR2 reads YYNGEE. Trimming removed 3 bases from V and 5 bases from J; junction bases left unmatched: 4. CDR3 sequence reads: CASSGAGSTGELFF. The CDR3, as DNA: TGTGCCAGCAGCGGAGCGGGATCGACCGGGGAGCTGTTTTTT. Filled out from reference TRBV9 and TRBJ2-2, the complete variable domain reads DSGVTQTPKHLITATGQRVTLRCSPRSGDLSVYWYQQSLDQGLQFLIQYYNGEERAKGNILERFSAQQFPDLHSELNLSSLELGDSALYFCASSGAGSTGELFFGEGSRLTVL.

The CDR3 spells CASSSGRARGYGYTF. In DNA, the CDR3 is TGTGCCAGCAGCTCCGGACGGGCAAGGGGCTATGGCTACACCTTC. This chain joins TRBV11-2 and TRBJ1-2, with a possible D match to TRBD1 (5 bases). In germline, CDR1 is SGHAT, CDR2 FQNNGV. Trimming left V 4 bases short and J 4 bases short, with 16 bases between. There are 15 residues in the CDR3.

The J gene is TRBJ2-3, the V gene TRBV2, with no clear D. Trimming removed 3 bases at V and 3 bases at J, with 1 base between. CDR3 length equals 11 residues. Germline CDR1 and CDR2: SNHLY and FYNNEI. CDR3: CASSETDTQYF. In DNA, the CDR3 is TGTGCCAGCAGTGAGACAGATACGCAGTATTTT.

For this clone: Other DNA variants within this sample encode the same CDR3. This chain links TRBV19 with TRBJ2-3; TRBD2 matches at 14 bases. The CDR3 runs to 15 residues. Germline CDR1 reads LNHDA; CDR2 reads SQIVND (reference sequence). With 4 bases clipped from V and 3 bases from J, the junction kept 0 bases outside the gene matches. CDR3 amino acids: CASSRTSGRTDTQYF. CDR3 DNA sequence: TGTGCCAGTAGTAGGACTAGCGGGAGGACAGATACGCAGTATTTT.

This clone was counted only a few times. The V and J genes are TRBV19 and TRBJ1-2, with D possibly being TRBD1 (5 bases). V was clipped by 2 bases and J by 8 bases, with 9 bases between them. The germline V gene encodes CDR1 LNHDA and CDR2 SQIVND (reference sequence). The CDR3 loop spans 12 amino acids. The CDR3 nucleotides read TGTGCCAGTAGTATAACGGGGCAAGGCTACACCTTC. It codes for CASSITGQGYTF.

This sequence joins TRBV2 and TRBJ2-2; possible D gene TRBD2, 7 bases. Trimming took off 6 bases at V and 8 bases at J, with 28 bases between the two ends. CDR1 SNHLY and CDR2 FYNNEI come from the germline V gene. This CDR3 spans 18 amino acids. The CDR3 loop reads CASSAKLTAGALGGELFF. Here the CDR3 DNA reads TGTGCCAGCAGCGCCAAGCTAACGGCGGGGGCCCTAGGAGGGGAGCTGTTTTTT.

This chain joins TRBV7-8 and TRBJ2-3; 7 bases agree with TRBD2. CDR1 SGHVS and CDR2 FQNEAQ come from the germline V gene. The CDR3 is 16 residues long. J gave up 5 bases and V 1 base, and 9 bases lay outside the gene matches. The CDR3 region is CASSLVGGGEVDTQYF. CDR3 bases: TGTGCCAGCAGCTTAGTCGGTGGGGGGGAGGTAGATACGCAGTATTTT.

CDR3 residues: CASGLGQGARAGANVLTF. The CDR3 nucleotides are TGTGCTAGTGGTTTGGGGCAGGGGGCACGGGCTGGGGCCAACGTCCTGACTTTC. The genes are TRBV12-5 and TRBJ2-6, with 8 nucleotides matching TRBD1. The CDR3 has 18 residues. Per the germline V gene, CDR1 is LGHNT and CDR2 is FRNRAP. J was trimmed by 2 bases and V by 1 base; bases with no gene match: 7. The entire variable domain, with the rest obtained from reference TRBV12-5 and TRBJ2-6, is as follows: DARVTQTPRHKVTEMGQEVTMRCQPILGHNTVFWYRQTMMQGLELLAYFRNRAPLDDSGMPKDRFSAEMPDATLATLKIQPSEPRDSAVYFCASGLGQGARAGANVLTFGAGSRLTVL.

This rearrangement joins TRBV7-2 to TRBJ2-5; D remains unclear. The ends were cut back, 1 base at V and 1 base at J, with 10 bases in the middle. Germline-derived CDR1 and CDR2 are SGHTA and FQGNSA. The CDR3 is 15 residues long. CDR3 region: CASSLVAGSQETQYF. The CDR3 nucleotides read TGTGCCAGCAGCTTAGTCGCCGGCTCCCAAGAGACCCAGTACTTC.

Note on this clone: This same CDR3 is encoded by further DNA sequences in the sample. V usage is TRBV11-2 and J usage is TRBJ2-1; 9 nucleotides line up with TRBD2. Losses at the gene ends were 3 bases for V and 4 bases for J; bases not matched to a gene: 1. Germline loops: CDR1 SGHAT, CDR2 FQNNGV. This CDR3 spans 14 amino acids. DNA for the CDR3: TGTGCCAGCAGCTTGGCGGGGGGGTACAATGAGCAGTTCTTC. Residues: CASSLAGGYNEQFF.

Comments on this clone: Sequence at one end of the junction differs from germline and may be a read error. This chain uses TRBV4-1 with TRBJ2-3; D might be TRBD2 (7 bases). Looked up from germline, CDR1 is MGHRA and CDR2 is YSYEKL. The CDR3 runs to 14 residues. The DNA for the CDR3 is TGCGCCCGCAGCCCTGGGGGAGGGGGGGATTTGCAGTATTTT. This translates into CARSPGGGGDLQYF.

The chain is built from TRBV5-4 and TRBJ2-5; D may match TRBD1 or TRBD2 (7 bases each). CDR3 length equals 14 residues. CDR1 is SGHNT and CDR2 is YYREEE in the germline V gene (reference sequence). Trimming took off 5 bases at V and 5 bases at J, with 16 bases between the two ends. CDR3 in amino acids: CASSSQGGEETQYF. DNA for the CDR3: TGTGCCAGCAGTTCGCAGGGGGGGGAGGAGACCCAGTACTTC.

The chain links TRBV21-1 to TRBJ2-6; no DNA check was done on the table's D call, TRBD1. TRBV21-1 is classified as a pseudogene. The CDR3 is made up of 19 amino acids. CDR3 residues: CASSSQQGPPGFGANVLTF. CDR3 in DNA: TGTGCCAGCAGCAGCCAACAGGGGCCTCCTGGATTTGGGGCCAACGTCCTGACTTTC.

In its sample, this clone is medium-sized. The chain couples TRBV6-6 to TRBJ1-5, with 9 bases that match TRBD1. V was pared by 5 bases and J by 6 bases, with 5 bases of the junction left unmatched. Germline CDR1 and CDR2: MNHNY and SVGAGI (reference sequence). The CDR3 extends over 14 amino acids. CDR3 in DNA: TGTGCCAGCAGTATGACAGGGGGGTCTCAGCCCCAGCATTTT. Amino acids: CASSMTGGSQPQHF.

The J gene is TRBJ2-7, the V gene TRBV7-3; tentative D call: TRBD2 (6 bases). Trimming shortened V by 5 bases and J by 5 bases, and 19 bases separated the two germline ends. In germline, CDR1 is SGHTA, CDR2 FQGTGA. The CDR3 length is 15 residues. The CDR3 sequence: CASSVSGLLGDEQYF. The CDR3 DNA is TGTGCCAGCAGCGTCTCGGGACTCTTAGGAGACGAGCAGTACTTC.

The J gene is TRBJ1-1, the V gene TRBV7-9; weak D call: TRBD1 (5 bases). CDR3 length equals 14 residues. V lost 2 bases and J 3 bases, leaving 10 bases between the germline ends. Germline V gene lookup returns CDR1 SEHNR and CDR2 FQNEAQ (reference sequence). In nucleotides, the CDR3 is TGTGCCAGCAGCTTATGGGGGGAGGACACTGAAGCTTTCTTT. This encodes CASSLWGEDTEAFF.

The rearrangement joins TRBV5-6 to TRBJ1-2; a possible D gene is TRBD1 (5 bases). CDR3 length: 14 amino acids. Trimming removed 4 bases at V and 4 bases at J, with 14 bases between. Germline-derived CDR1 and CDR2 are SGHDT and YYEEEE. The CDR3: CASSPGGFTYGYTF. DNA of the CDR3: TGTGCCAGCAGCCCCGGGGGGTTTACCTATGGCTACACCTTC.

This clone turned up a few times. The chain uses TRBV27 and TRBJ2-1, with TRBD2 identical over 16 bases. Germline V CDR1 and CDR2: MNHEY, SMNVEV (reference sequence). The CDR3 has 17 amino acids. V lost 4 bases, J lost 7 bases, and 7 bases stayed unmatched. The CDR3 sequence: CASSSNLGLAGGNEQFF. Here the CDR3 DNA reads TGTGCCAGCAGTTCTAACCTGGGACTAGCGGGAGGGAATGAGCAGTTCTTC.

The J gene is TRBJ1-3, the V gene TRBV6-5, with TRBD1 identical over 10 bases. The CDR3 covers 15 residues. With 6 bases clipped from V and 4 bases from J, the junction kept 6 bases outside the gene matches. Germline V gene sequence: CDR1 MNHEY, CDR2 SVGAGI. The CDR3 here is CASSADRGGGNTIYF. The CDR3 nucleotides are TGTGCCAGCAGCGCGGACAGGGGGGGAGGAAACACCATATATTTT.

The CDR3 reads CATSIGQTSETQYF. The CDR3 nucleotides are TGTGCCACCAGCATAGGACAGACCTCGGAGACCCAGTACTTC. The genes are TRBV15 and TRBJ2-5; D may be TRBD1 (6 bases). Germline V gene data show CDR1 as LNHNV and CDR2 as YYDKDF (reference sequence). The CDR3 loop spans 14 amino acids. V lost 4 bases and J lost 5, with 14 bases in between.

The CDR3 spells CSSLGGPGANVLTF. The DNA for the CDR3 is TGCAGCTCCCTGGGGGGGCCTGGGGCCAACGTCCTGACTTTC. The V gene is TRBV29-1, the J gene TRBJ2-6; D possibly corresponds to TRBD2 (7 bases). The germline V and J ends were trimmed by 8 bases and 2 bases, with 13 bases remaining between them. The CDR3 runs 14 residues. Germline V gene sequence: CDR1 SQVTM, CDR2 ANQGSEA.

In this sample, this clone turned up once. The chain recombines TRBV19 with TRBJ1-5; 10 bases are shared with TRBD1. CDR1 is LNHDA and CDR2 is SQIVND in the germline V gene (reference sequence). The CDR3 runs to 18 residues. Losses at the gene ends were 7 bases for V and 1 base for J; bases not matched to a gene: 13. The CDR3: CASTTRGTGVTSNQPQHF. The CDR3 DNA reads TGTGCCAGTACCACCCGGGGGACAGGGGTTACAAGCAATCAGCCCCAGCATTTT.

This sequence joins TRBV6-1 and TRBJ1-5; D not resolved. CDR1 and CDR2 (germline): MNHNS, SASEGT. The CDR3 consists of 15 residues. Trimming left V 8 bases short and J 2 bases short, with 16 bases between. The CDR3 region is CASATTPWGNQPQHF. The DNA for the CDR3 is TGTGCCAGCGCTACGACTCCCTGGGGCAATCAGCCCCAGCATTTT.

The chain recombines TRBV15 with TRBJ2-3, with D possibly being TRBD1 (6 bases). This CDR3 comprises 14 residues. V was pared by 2 bases and J by 1 base, with 7 bases between. CDR1 is LNHNV, CDR2 YYDKDF, per germline (reference sequence). CDR3 in amino acids: CATSRHRGTDTQYF. The CDR3 nucleotides read TGTGCCACCAGCAGACACAGGGGCACAGATACGCAGTATTTT.

CDR3 residues: CASSQDRGARTDTQYF. The CDR3 nucleotides read TGCGCCAGCAGCCAAGATCGGGGGGCTCGCACAGATACGCAGTATTTT. The rearrangement uses TRBV4-3 and TRBJ2-3, with D perhaps matching TRBD2 (7 bases). Germline V CDR1 and CDR2: LGHNA, YSLEER. CDR3 size: 16 residues. V lost 0 bases to trimming and J lost 1 base, with 11 bases between them.

On this clone itself: A junction boundary mismatches the germline segment, possibly from a read error. The chain carries TRBV7-7 and TRBJ2-2, with 8 bases identical to TRBD1. The CDR3 sequence is 16 residues long. Germline lookup yields CDR1 SSHAT and CDR2 FNYEAQ (reference sequence). Here the CDR3 reads CASSLTGDLNTGELFF. The CDR3 DNA is TGTGCTAGCAGCTTGACAGGGGACTTGAACACCGGGGAGCTGTTTTTT.

J is TRBJ1-2 and V is TRBV6-6, with 8 bases that match TRBD1. CDR1 is MNHNY, CDR2 SVGAGI, per germline (reference sequence). After removal of 7 bases from V and 2 bases from J, the junction contained 6 bases not matched to a gene. The CDR3 covers 14 residues. CDR3: CASKGQGANYGYTF. CDR3 nucleotides: TGTGCCAGCAAGGGGCAGGGGGCGAACTATGGCTACACCTTC.

The chain recombines TRBV5-6 with TRBJ2-5; no firm D call. Germline V CDR1 and CDR2: SGHDT, YYEEEE. The CDR3 totals 13 residues. The V end lost 3 bases, the J end lost 11 bases, and 17 bases lay between the germline ends. The CDR3 nucleotides are TGTGCCAGCAGCTACATTACAGTGTACGGGCAGTACTTC. It is translated as CASSYITVYGQYF.

This sequence joins TRBV6-5 and TRBJ1-1; D gene ambiguous. Germline CDR1 reads MNHEY; CDR2 reads SVGAGI. The CDR3 sequence is 13 residues long. V lost 2 bases to trimming and J lost 2 bases, with 6 bases between them. The CDR3 protein is CASSYDVNTEAFF. The CDR3 DNA reads TGTGCCAGCAGTTACGACGTTAACACTGAAGCTTTCTTT.

V and J are TRBV18 and TRBJ2-5, with unresolved D. Between the trimmed V and J ends, which lost 2 bases and 1 base, there was a span of 8 bases. The germline CDR1 and CDR2 sequences are KGHSH and LQKENI. CDR3 size: 14 residues. Here the CDR3 DNA reads TGTGCCAGCTCACCAGGGCTCGGCCAAGAGACCCAGTACTTC. Amino acids: CASSPGLGQETQYF.